Listed here are 25 T cell receptor beta chains from one sample, sequenced in a study of blood T cell repertoires in COVID-19. Sequencing used immunoSEQ multiplex PCR; TCRdb keeps in-frame clones, though not all of them. The sample has 130,000 to 150,000 clones, 84% seen once. Sequenced: PBMCs or T cells enriched from blood (not recorded which). These TCRs come from a woman in her forties or fifties who had been exposed to COVID-19.

The CDR3 protein is CASSESSGRGHNEQFF. The CDR3 DNA sequence: TGTGCCAGCAGTGAATCTAGCGGGAGAGGACACAATGAGCAGTTCTTC. The chain recombines TRBV6-4 with TRBJ2-1; 10 positions match TRBD2. The germline gives CDR1 MRHNA, CDR2 SNTAGT. Germline trimming cut 3 bases from V and 5 bases from J; bases unmatched to any gene: 7. The CDR3 covers 16 residues.

The chain is built from TRBV9 and TRBJ1-4; D possibly corresponds to TRBD1 (5 bases). V lost 5 bases and J 1 base, leaving 27 bases between the germline ends. The germline V gene has CDR1 SGDLS and CDR2 YYNGEE. This CDR3 contains 20 residues. The CDR3: CASRASFEAGNTLTNEKLFF. In DNA form, the CDR3 reads TGTGCCAGCAGAGCCTCTTTTGAAGCAGGGAACACTTTAACTAATGAAAAACTGTTTTTT. The full variable domain, completed using reference TRBV9 and TRBJ1-4, is DSGVTQTPKHLITATGQRVTLRCSPRSGDLSVYWYQQSLDQGLQFLIQYYNGEERAKGNILERFSAQQFPDLHSELNLSSLELGDSALYFCASRASFEAGNTLTNEKLFFGSGTQLSVL.

The chain links TRBV10-3 to TRBJ2-2; TRBD2 might be the D (6 bases). Trimming took off 4 bases at V and 1 base at J, with 19 bases between the two ends. The CDR3 runs to 18 residues. Germline V gene lookup returns CDR1 ENHRY and CDR2 SYGVKD. The DNA for the CDR3 is TGTGCCATCAGTGGTCCCTCAGAATTTAGCGGGAACACCGGGGAGCTGTTTTTT. This codes for CAISGPSEFSGNTGELFF.

The V call is TRBV3-1 (or the pseudogene TRBV3-2), the J call TRBJ2-1; perhaps TRBD1 as D (6 bases). Germline-derived CDR1 and CDR2 are LGHDT and YNNKEL (reference sequence). This CDR3 has 17 residues. Trimming stripped 5 bases from V and 5 bases from J, with 22 bases between. In DNA form, the CDR3 reads TGTGCCAGCAGCGATCTCCAGAGAGGGGGTCTCGACAATGAGCAGTTCTTC. It specifies CASSDLQRGGLDNEQFF.

The chain carries TRBV7-9 and TRBJ1-5, with D unresolved. This CDR3 spans 14 amino acids. CDR1 and CDR2 (germline): SEHNR, FQNEAQ (reference sequence). With 5 bases removed from V and 7 bases from J, the gap between germline ends came to 15 bases. CDR3 amino acids: CASSEMSAAQPQHF. The CDR3 DNA sequence: TGTGCCAGCAGCGAAATGAGCGCGGCACAGCCCCAGCATTTT. Looking up the rest from reference TRBV7-9 and TRBJ1-5 gives the full variable domain: DTGVSQNPRHKITKRGQNVTFRCDPISEHNRLYWYRQTLGQGPEFLTYFQNEAQLEKSRLLSDRFSAERPKGSFSTLEIQRTEQGDSAMYLCASSEMSAAQPQHFGDGTRLSIL.

The V gene is TRBV15, the J gene TRBJ2-1, with D unclear. Trimming took off 5 bases at V and 4 bases at J, with 6 bases between the two ends. Germline values: CDR1 LNHNV, CDR2 YYDKDF (reference sequence). The CDR3 totals 12 residues. CDR3 residues: CATSPGYNEQFF. The CDR3 DNA follows: TGTGCCACCAGCCCCGGGTACAATGAGCAGTTCTTC.

This clone appeared once. J is TRBJ2-7 and V is TRBV7-9, with D unclear. Looked up from germline, CDR1 is SEHNR and CDR2 is FQNEAQ (reference sequence). This CDR3 has 13 residues. Trimming took 5 bases from V and 5 from J, leaving 13 bases between them. Written as DNA, the CDR3 is TGTGCCAGCAGCGTCGACAAGGTCCACGAGCAGTACTTC. This gives the protein CASSVDKVHEQYF.

The CDR3 protein is CSVGTGLNQPQHF. CDR3 DNA: TGCAGCGTCGGGACAGGGCTCAATCAGCCCCAGCATTTT. The genes are TRBV29-1 and TRBJ1-5; 9 positions agree with TRBD1. V was clipped by 6 bases and J by 3 bases; unmatched bases: 3. Germline V gene lookup returns CDR1 SQVTM and CDR2 ANQGSEA. The CDR3 consists of 13 residues.

The chain recombines TRBV4-3 with TRBJ2-1; 7 bases fit TRBD2. V shed 0 bases, J shed 9 bases, and the junction held 8 bases outside the gene matches. Germline V CDR1 and CDR2: LGHNA, YSLEER. This CDR3 spans 15 amino acids. For the CDR3, the DNA is TGCGCCAGCAGCCAAGATCTAGCGGTCTTGAGTGAGCAGTTCTTC. Translated, it gives CASSQDLAVLSEQFF.

There are a few counts of this clone. This sequence joins TRBV7-2 and TRBJ2-1; D is ambiguous. V gave up 4 bases and J gave up 4 bases, with 11 bases separating them. Germline V CDR1 and CDR2: SGHTA, FQGNSA. The CDR3 consists of 14 residues. The CDR3 DNA follows: TGTGCCAGCAGCTCAAGCCATAGTTACAATGAGCAGTTCTTC. It is translated as CASSSSHSYNEQFF.

This clone was recorded once. The genes are TRBV3-1 (or the pseudogene TRBV3-2) and TRBJ1-2; weak D call: TRBD1 (5 bases). The CDR3 length is 15 residues. Trimming took off 5 bases at V and 7 bases at J, with 20 bases between the two ends. Looked up from germline, CDR1 is LGHDT and CDR2 is YNNKEL (reference sequence). The CDR3 loop is CASSTRQTPKVGYTF. The CDR3 DNA sequence: TGTGCCAGCAGCACCCGACAGACCCCGAAAGTTGGCTACACCTTC.

The chain couples TRBV6-5 to TRBJ2-7; 9 positions agree with TRBD1. CDR1 MNHEY and CDR2 SVGAGI come from the germline V gene. The V segment lost 6 bases and the J segment 5 bases; nucleotides outside the gene matches: 5. This CDR3 has 13 amino acids. CDR3: CASRAGTGNEQYF. As DNA, the CDR3 is TGTGCCAGCAGGGCCGGGACAGGGAACGAGCAGTACTTC.

The genes are TRBV29-1 and TRBJ2-3, with D unresolved. The germline CDR1 and CDR2 sequences are SQVTM and ANQGSEA. The length of the CDR3 is 14 residues. V lost 6 bases, J lost 2 bases, and 15 bases lay in between. CDR3 loop: CSVPGSLLTDTQYF. DNA for the CDR3: TGCAGCGTCCCCGGGTCCCTTCTCACAGATACGCAGTATTTT.

The CDR3 bases are TGTGCCAGCAGTACCGCTCGTACCGGGGCCCAGTACTTC. Translated, it gives CASSTARTGAQYF. The chain couples TRBV6-2 or TRBV6-3 to TRBJ2-5, with a tentative D call TRBD2 (5 bases). CDR1 MNHEY and CDR2 SVGEGT come from the germline V gene. The CDR3 is 13 residues long. Between the trimmed V and J ends, which lost 5 bases and 9 bases, there was a span of 16 bases.

The chain uses TRBV18 and TRBJ1-2; 9 bases line up with TRBD1. Per the germline V gene, CDR1 is KGHSH and CDR2 is LQKENI. The CDR3 consists of 16 residues. Trimming took 4 bases from V and 1 from J; bases not matched to a gene: 7. The CDR3 sequence is CASSLPGTGNNYGYTF. In nucleotides, the CDR3 is TGTGCCAGCTCACTTCCAGGGACAGGGAATAACTATGGCTACACCTTC.

This chain connects TRBV18 to TRBJ2-1, with 11 bases identical to TRBD2. V shed 6 bases and J 4 bases; nucleotides not matched to a gene: 5. Germline CDR1 KGHSH, CDR2 LQKENI. The CDR3 runs 15 residues. Here the CDR3 DNA reads TGTGCCAGCTCCCAAACTAGCGGGAGTTACAATGAGCAGTTCTTC. This sequence encodes CASSQTSGSYNEQFF. The full variable domain, with the rest looked up from reference TRBV18 and TRBJ2-1, is NAGVMQNPRHLVRRRGQEARLRCSPMKGHSHVYWYRQLPEEGLKFMVYLQKENIIDESGMPKERFSAEFPKEGPSILRIQQVVRGDSAAYFCASSQTSGSYNEQFFGPGTRLTVL.

This clone was observed a single time. The J gene is TRBJ1-5, the V gene TRBV3-1 (or the pseudogene TRBV3-2); D is unresolved. This CDR3 is 13 amino acids long. The germline gives CDR1 LGHDT, CDR2 YNNKEL (reference sequence). V shed 1 base and J shed 4 bases, with 5 bases lying between them. This CDR3 reads CASSQATNQPQHF. CDR3 in DNA: TGTGCCAGCAGCCAAGCCACAAATCAGCCCCAGCATTTT.

This chain connects TRBV27 to TRBJ1-3; 7 positions agree with TRBD1. J was trimmed by 0 bases and V by 5 bases; bases with no gene match: 7. The germline CDR1 and CDR2 sequences are MNHEY and SMNVEV (reference sequence). The CDR3 is 16 residues long. The CDR3: CASSPNRDSSGNTIYF. The CDR3 bases are TGTGCCAGCAGTCCCAACAGGGACAGCTCTGGAAACACCATATATTTT.

The chain is built from TRBV27 and TRBJ1-4; possibly TRBD1 for D (5 bases). The germline V gene has CDR1 MNHEY and CDR2 SMNVEV (reference sequence). There are 14 residues in the CDR3. V was trimmed by 0 bases and J by 10 bases, leaving 12 bases between them. Written as DNA, the CDR3 is TGTGCCAGCAGTTTATCGACCGGGGGGAGAAAACTGTTTTTT. It specifies CASSLSTGGRKLFF.

CDR3 sequence (DNA): TGTGCCAGCAGCTTAGGACAGGGGGCATTCAAAAACATTCAGTACTTC. It specifies CASSLGQGAFKNIQYF. This sequence joins TRBV7-9 and TRBJ2-4, with 10 bases that match TRBD1. The CDR3 runs to 16 residues. Germline values: CDR1 SEHNR, CDR2 FQNEAQ (reference sequence). The V and J ends lost 1 base and 3 bases, in that order; junction bases with no gene match: 3.

The CDR3 protein is CASSQGGLNTEAFF. The CDR3 DNA is TGCGCCAGCAGCCAAGGAGGCCTGAACACTGAAGCTTTCTTT. The chain recombines TRBV4-3 with TRBJ1-1; D remains unclear. Germline CDR1 and CDR2: LGHNA and YSLEER. V dropped 1 base and J dropped 0 bases, with 6 bases sitting between them. The CDR3 covers 14 residues.

The chain employs TRBV10-3 and TRBJ1-4; a possible D gene is TRBD1 (6 bases). Germline V gene lookup returns CDR1 ENHRY and CDR2 SYGVKD. Trimming cost V 3 bases and J 7 bases, with 12 bases left between them. The CDR3 loop spans 14 amino acids. The chain's CDR3 is CAISEQGLSEKLFF. Here the CDR3 DNA reads TGTGCCATCAGTGAACAGGGACTAAGTGAAAAACTGTTTTTT.

The chain employs TRBV7-8 and TRBJ2-2; 8 bases are shared with TRBD1. Germline loops: CDR1 SGHVS, CDR2 FQNEAQ. The CDR3 contains 14 residues. V shed 5 bases and J 4 bases; nucleotides not matched to a gene: 3. CDR3 sequence: CASSRTGGTGELFF. Here the CDR3 DNA reads TGTGCCAGCAGCCGCACAGGGGGCACCGGGGAGCTGTTTTTT.

This chain links TRBV7-9 with TRBJ2-2, with 9 bases that match TRBD2. The germline V gene has CDR1 SEHNR and CDR2 FQNEAQ (reference sequence). Trimming took 7 bases from V and 6 from J; bases not matched to a gene: 12. The CDR3 is made up of 16 amino acids. CDR3 sequence (DNA): TGTGCCAGCACCCGGCAGGGACTAGCAAGGGCCGGGGAGCTGTTTTTT. Translated, it gives CASTRQGLARAGELFF.

This chain joins TRBV5-4 and TRBJ2-5; D possibly corresponds to TRBD1 (6 bases). Trimming took off 3 bases at V and 0 bases at J, with 18 bases between the two ends. Germline CDR1 is SGHNT and CDR2 is YYREEE (reference sequence). The CDR3 totals 17 residues. CDR3 protein: CASSSYNVRGDQETQYF. The CDR3 nucleotides are TGTGCCAGCAGCTCCTACAATGTCAGGGGCGACCAAGAGACCCAGTACTTC.